Detailed here is one T cell receptor (beta chain). The assay was immunoSEQ multiplex PCR, and TCRdb's table has in-frame clones only and misses some. The table shows 80,000 to 100,000 clones, with roughly 75% occurring only once. The sample originates from a study of a mutant IDH1 vaccine in newly diagnosed glioma. Time point: baseline, week 1 (first vaccination visit). Treatment in this sample: pre-vaccination baseline after standard-of-care therapy. V lost 1 base and J lost 2, with 8 bases in between. The V gene's germline CDR1 is SEHNR and CDR2 FQNEAQ (reference sequence). This CDR3 is built from 14 residues.

Material: PBMCs, obtained from a glioma patient treated with radiotherapy, temozolomide or both. The rearrangement uses TRBV7-9 and TRBJ2-5, with a weak D call TRBD1 (5 bases). The source of this sequence is a man aged 40-55 years with glioma. The CDR3 protein is CASSLGGPQETQYF. The CDR3 DNA follows: TGTGCCAGCAGCTTAGGGGGCCCACAAGAGACCCAGTACTTC.